This T cell receptor beta chain comes out of a study of OX40 agonist ivuxolimab in advanced cancers. CDR3 size: 16 residues. Germline CDR1 reads SGDLS; CDR2 reads YYNGEE. Trimming stripped 4 bases from V and 6 bases from J, with 19 bases between. Profiled with immunoSEQ multiplex PCR; TCRdb holds only in-frame clones, not every one. Among about 55,000 clones listed, about 90% were seen once. J is TRBJ2-2 and V is TRBV9; no clear D gene. Sequenced material: CD4+ or CD8+ T cells sorted from blood, taken in a trial of the OX40 agonist ivuxolimab. This TCR came from an adult with an advanced solid tumor such as melanoma, head and neck, liver or kidney cancer. The CDR3 coding sequence is TGTGCCAGCAGCTGGACCCCTAGTGGAGTCCCCGGGGAGCTGTTTTTT. Its protein is CASSWTPSGVPGELFF.